The source of this T cell receptor (beta chain) is a study of cytomegalovirus exposure and HLA in healthy donors. Study-level findings and limits: Analysis performed later showed TCR beta chains linked to HLA being more clonally expanded than equally common others.

Turning to this clone: Its specificity is not known.

Amplification used 60 Vbeta primers and 13 Jbeta primers. Libraries were prepared by immunoSEQ multiplex PCR; TCRdb keeps only in-frame clonotypes and omits some of them. The sample holds about 180,000 clones, just under 80% seen once. The CDR3 consists of 15 residues. V was trimmed by 4 bases and J by 5 bases, leaving 14 bases between them. CDR1 is LGHNA, CDR2 YSLEER, per germline. The donors comprised healthy bone marrow donors. The receptor was derived from a woman in her forties or fifties in good health and CMV-seropositive. The chain links TRBV4-3 to TRBJ1-4; D remains unclear. What was sequenced was PBMCs. CDR3 DNA: TGCGCCAGCAGCCGGCTGTGGGAGGTGAATGAAAAACTGTTTTTT. Translated: CASSRLWEVNEKLFF.